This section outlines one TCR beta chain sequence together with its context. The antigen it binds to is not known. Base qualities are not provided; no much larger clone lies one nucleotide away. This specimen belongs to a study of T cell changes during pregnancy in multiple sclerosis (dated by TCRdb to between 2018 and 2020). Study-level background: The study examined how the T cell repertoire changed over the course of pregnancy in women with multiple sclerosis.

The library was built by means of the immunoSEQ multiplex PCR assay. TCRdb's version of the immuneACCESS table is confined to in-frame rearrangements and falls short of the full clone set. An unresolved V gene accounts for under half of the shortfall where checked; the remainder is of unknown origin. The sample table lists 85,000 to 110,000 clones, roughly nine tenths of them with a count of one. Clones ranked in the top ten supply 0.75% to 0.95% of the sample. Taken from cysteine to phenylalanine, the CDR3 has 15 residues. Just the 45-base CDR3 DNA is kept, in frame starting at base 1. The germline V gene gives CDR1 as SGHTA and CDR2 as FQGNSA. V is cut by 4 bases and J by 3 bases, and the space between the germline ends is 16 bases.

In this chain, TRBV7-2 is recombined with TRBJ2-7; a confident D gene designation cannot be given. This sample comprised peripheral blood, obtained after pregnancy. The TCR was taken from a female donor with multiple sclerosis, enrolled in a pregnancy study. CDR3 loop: CASSSATMAVYEQYF. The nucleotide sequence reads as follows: TGTGCCAGCAGCTCAGCCACAATGGCGGTCTACGAGCAGTACTTC.